This T cell receptor (beta chain) was recorded in a study of CD8 T cells in ankylosing spondylitis. This clonotype showed up many times. Its antigen remains unknown. Each CDR3 protein gets one entry after TCRdb re-called the 5' RACE reads with MiXCR. The sample yields fewer than 250,000 distinct CDR3 sequences, about 11% seen once. Study conclusions and caveats: In the blood and synovial fluid of reactive arthritis, some motif variants had been previously reported. Significant enrichment of disease-linked clones was reportedly seen in matched ankylosing spondylitis synovial fluid. Clones linked to the disease showed a CD8+ phenotype. They occurred at relatively low frequencies in peripheral blood.

Material for sequencing was blood, either unsorted or a sorted T cell fraction (not recorded which). This sequence originates from a male donor with ankylosing spondylitis or in good health (not recorded which).

CDR3 nucleotides: TGTGCCAGCAACCACAGGGGGGGAACTGAAGCTTTCTTT. Protein: CASNHRGGTEAFF. The chain links TRBV12-3 or TRBV12-4 to TRBJ1-1, with TRBD1 identical over 8 bases. Trimming at V came to 7 bases and at J to 5 bases, leaving 6 bases not matched to a gene. The CDR3 covers 13 residues.